Reported below is one TCR beta chain. Its matching antigen is unknown. The V segment lost 4 bases and the J segment 3 bases; nucleotides outside the gene matches: 6. The CDR3 has 15 amino acids. Germline CDR1 and CDR2: SEHNR and FQNEAQ (reference sequence). Libraries were prepared by immunoSEQ multiplex PCR; TCRdb keeps only in-frame clonotypes and omits some of them. Seen here are 150,000 to 200,000 clones, just over 85% observed once, and the top ten hold approximately 7.7%. The sample comes from a study of T cell responses to AZD1222 COVID-19 vaccine. Study conclusions and caveats: Repertoire sampling happened only post peak T cell response. There were vaccine-associated CD4 TCRs across spike, dominant at 160-218 and 743-854. A mostly white British donor set with more females was recruited, and clonal diversity was possibly underestimated.

The starting material was peripheral blood, obtained on day 0 of AZD1222 vaccination. The chain links TRBV7-9 to TRBJ2-7, with 10 bases identical to TRBD2. The clonotype comes from an adult in good health. Here the CDR3 reads CASSSSSGGIYEQYF. Written as DNA, the CDR3 is TGTGCCAGCAGCTCAAGTAGCGGGGGGATCTACGAGCAGTACTTC.